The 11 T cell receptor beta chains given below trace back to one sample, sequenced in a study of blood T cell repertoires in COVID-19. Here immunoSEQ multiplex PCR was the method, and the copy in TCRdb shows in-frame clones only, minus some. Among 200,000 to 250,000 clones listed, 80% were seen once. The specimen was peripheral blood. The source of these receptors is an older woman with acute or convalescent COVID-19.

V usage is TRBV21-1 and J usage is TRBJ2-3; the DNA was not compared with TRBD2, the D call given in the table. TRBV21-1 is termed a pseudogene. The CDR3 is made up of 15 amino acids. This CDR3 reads CASSKVRSFTDTQYF. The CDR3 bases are TGTGCCAGCAGCAAAGTACGGTCCTTTACGGATACGCAGTATTTT.

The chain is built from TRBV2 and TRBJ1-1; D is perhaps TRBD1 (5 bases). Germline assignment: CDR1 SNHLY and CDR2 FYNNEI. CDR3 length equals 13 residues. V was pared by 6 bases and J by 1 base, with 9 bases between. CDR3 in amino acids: CASRQQENTEAFF. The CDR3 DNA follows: TGTGCCAGCAGGCAACAGGAGAACACTGAAGCTTTCTTT. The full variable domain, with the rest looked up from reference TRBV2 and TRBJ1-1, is EPEVTQTPSHQVTQMGQEVILRCVPISNHLYFYWYRQILGQKVEFLVSFYNNEISEKSEIFDDQFSVERPDGSNFTLKIRSTKLEDSAMYFCASRQQENTEAFFGQGTRLTVV.

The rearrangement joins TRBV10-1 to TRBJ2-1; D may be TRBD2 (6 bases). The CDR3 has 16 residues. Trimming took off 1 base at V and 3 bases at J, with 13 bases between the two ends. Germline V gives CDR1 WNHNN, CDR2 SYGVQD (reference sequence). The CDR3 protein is CASSELSGRDYNEQFF. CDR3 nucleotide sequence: TGCGCCAGCAGTGAGTTGTCAGGGCGGGACTACAATGAGCAGTTCTTC.

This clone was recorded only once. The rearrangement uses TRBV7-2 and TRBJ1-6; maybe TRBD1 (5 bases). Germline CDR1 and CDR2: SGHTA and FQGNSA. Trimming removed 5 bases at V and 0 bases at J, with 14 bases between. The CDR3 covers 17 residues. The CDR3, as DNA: TGTGCCAGCAGCCCCGGGGGGGGTGGCTCCTATAATTCACCCCTCCACTTT. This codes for CASSPGGGGSYNSPLHF.

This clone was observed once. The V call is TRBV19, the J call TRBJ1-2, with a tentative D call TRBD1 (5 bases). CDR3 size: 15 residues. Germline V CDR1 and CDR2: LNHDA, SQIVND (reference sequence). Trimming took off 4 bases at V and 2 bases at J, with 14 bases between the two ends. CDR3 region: CASSTLTTENYGYTF. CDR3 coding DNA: TGTGCCAGTAGTACCCTGACGACAGAGAACTATGGCTACACCTTC.

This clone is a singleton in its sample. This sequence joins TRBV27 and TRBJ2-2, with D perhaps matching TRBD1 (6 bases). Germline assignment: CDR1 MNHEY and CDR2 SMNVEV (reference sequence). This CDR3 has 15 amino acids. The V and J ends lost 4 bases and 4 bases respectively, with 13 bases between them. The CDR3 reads CASSSRGIITGELFF. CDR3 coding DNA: TGTGCCAGCAGTTCCAGGGGCATAATCACCGGGGAGCTGTTTTTT.

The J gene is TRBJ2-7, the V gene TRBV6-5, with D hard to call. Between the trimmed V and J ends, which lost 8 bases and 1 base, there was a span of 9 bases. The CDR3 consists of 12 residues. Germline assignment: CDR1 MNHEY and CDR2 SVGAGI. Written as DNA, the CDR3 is TGTGCCAGCTCTGCGGTTTCCTACGAGCAGTACGTC. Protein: CASSAVSYEQYV.

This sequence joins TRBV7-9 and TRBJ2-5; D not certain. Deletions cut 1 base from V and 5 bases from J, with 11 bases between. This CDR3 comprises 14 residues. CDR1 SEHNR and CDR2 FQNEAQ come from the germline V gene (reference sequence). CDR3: CASSLGTVGETQYF. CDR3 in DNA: TGTGCCAGCAGCTTAGGAACGGTCGGGGAGACCCAGTACTTC.

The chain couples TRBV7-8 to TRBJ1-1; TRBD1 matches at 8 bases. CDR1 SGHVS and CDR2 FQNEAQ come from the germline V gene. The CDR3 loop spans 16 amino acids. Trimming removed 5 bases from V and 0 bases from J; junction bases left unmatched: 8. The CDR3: CASSPQGARVNTEAFF. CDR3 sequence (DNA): TGTGCCAGCAGCCCGCAGGGGGCGAGGGTGAACACTGAAGCTTTCTTT. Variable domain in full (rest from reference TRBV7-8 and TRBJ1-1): GAGVSQSPRYKVAKRGQDVALRCDPISGHVSLFWYQQALGQGPEFLTYFQNEAQLDKSGLPSDRFFAERPEGSVSTLKIQRTQQEDSAVYLCASSPQGARVNTEAFFGQGTRLTVV.

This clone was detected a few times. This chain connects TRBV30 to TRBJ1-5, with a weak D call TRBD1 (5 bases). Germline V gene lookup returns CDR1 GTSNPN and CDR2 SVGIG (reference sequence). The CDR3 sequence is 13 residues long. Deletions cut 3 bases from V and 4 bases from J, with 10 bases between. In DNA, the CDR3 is TGTGCCTGGAGCAATGCAGGGAATCAGCCCCAGCATTTT. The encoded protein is CAWSNAGNQPQHF. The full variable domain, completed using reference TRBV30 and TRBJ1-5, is SQTIHQWPATLVQPVGSPLSLECTVEGTSNPNLYWYRQAAGRGLQLLFYSVGIGQISSEVPQNLSASRPQDRQFILSSKKLLLSDSGFYLCAWSNAGNQPQHFGDGTRLSIL.

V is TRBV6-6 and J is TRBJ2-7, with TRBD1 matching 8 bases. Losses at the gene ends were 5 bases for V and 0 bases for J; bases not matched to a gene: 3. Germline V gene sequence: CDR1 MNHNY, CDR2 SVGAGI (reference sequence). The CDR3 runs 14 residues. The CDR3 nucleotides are TGTGCCAGCAGTCAGGGACAGGTCTCCTACGAGCAGTACTTC. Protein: CASSQGQVSYEQYF.